These 28 T cell receptor beta chains originate from one sample sequenced in a study of blood T cell repertoires in COVID-19 (TCRdb year 2020). The receptor library was made with the immunoSEQ multiplex PCR assay. The table was pulled from immuneACCESS by TCRdb, which kept in-frame rearrangements only. Such tables lose some clones; where checked, under half of the loss comes from unresolved V genes, and the rest has no known cause. The sample includes 200,000 or so clones, with about nine tenths observed a single time. About 1.7% of the sample belongs to the ten largest clones. The specimen was peripheral blood. All receptors come from an older man with acute or convalescent COVID-19.

This clone was counted a few times. The chain carries TRBV6-2 or TRBV6-3 and TRBJ1-2, with D maybe TRBD1 (5 bases). V was pared by 0 bases and J by 7 bases, with 15 bases between. The CDR3 has 15 residues. The V gene's germline CDR1 is MNHEY and CDR2 SVGEGT. This chain's CDR3 is CASSYSGGILAGYTF. The CDR3 nucleotides are TGTGCCAGCAGTTACTCTGGGGGGATCTTGGCTGGCTACACCTTC.

The CDR3 nucleotides read TGTGCCAGTAGGTACCCAGGGGTCTCTGGGGCCAACGTCCTGACTTTC. This gives the protein CASRYPGVSGANVLTF. The V call is TRBV19, the J call TRBJ2-6, with D possibly TRBD1 on 6 matching bases. Trimming took off 6 bases at V and 0 bases at J, with 12 bases between the two ends. The length of the CDR3 is 16 residues. CDR1 and CDR2 from the germline V gene are LNHDA and SQIVND (reference sequence).

The chain links TRBV19 to TRBJ2-5, with D hard to call. CDR1 LNHDA and CDR2 SQIVND come from the germline V gene (reference sequence). V lost 7 bases to trimming and J lost 3 bases, with 12 bases between them. The CDR3 length is 13 residues. For the CDR3, the DNA is TGTGCCAGTAAACGACACAGTGAAGAGACCCAGTACTTC. It specifies CASKRHSEETQYF.

This clone was seen once. The V call is TRBV19, the J call TRBJ2-7; D may be TRBD2 (5 bases). The germline V gene encodes CDR1 LNHDA and CDR2 SQIVND (reference sequence). With 5 bases removed from V and 4 bases from J, the gap between germline ends came to 12 bases. The CDR3 is 13 amino acids. The CDR3 coding sequence is TGTGCCAGTAGTCGGACGGGGAAATACGAGCAGTACTTC. Translation: CASSRTGKYEQYF.

The chain employs TRBV15 and TRBJ2-1; 7 bases are a match to TRBD1. There are 13 residues in the CDR3. From germline, CDR1 is LNHNV and CDR2 YYDKDF (reference sequence). V trimming: 5 bases; J trimming: 5 bases; junction bases outside the gene matches: 3. The CDR3 coding sequence is TGTGCCACCAGCTGGGACAGCCACAATGAGCAGTTCTTC. It translates to CATSWDSHNEQFF.

The J gene is TRBJ2-2, the V gene TRBV5-1; D perhaps matches TRBD1 (5 bases). Looked up from germline, CDR1 is SGHRS and CDR2 is YFSETQ. V lost 3 bases to trimming and J lost 3 bases, with 12 bases between them. The CDR3 is 15 amino acids. CDR3 region: CASSSLGPDTGELFF. In DNA, the CDR3 is TGCGCCAGCAGCTCCCTGGGGCCGGACACCGGGGAGCTGTTTTTT. The whole variable domain, remainder taken from reference TRBV5-1 and TRBJ2-2, is KAGVTQTPRYLIKTRGQQVTLSCSPISGHRSVSWYQQTPGQGLQFLFEYFSETQRNKGNFPGRFSGRQFSNSRSEMNVSTLELGDSALYLCASSSLGPDTGELFFGEGSRLTVL.

The V and J genes are TRBV6-2 or TRBV6-3 and TRBJ2-2; 8 bases match TRBD2. The CDR3 totals 13 residues. The V gene's germline CDR1 is MNHEY and CDR2 SVGEGT. Unmatched junction bases numbered 3, after V lost 6 bases and J lost 6 bases. The CDR3 DNA follows: TGTGCCAGCAGCCGGACTAGCCCCGGGGAGCTGTTTTTT. Translated, it gives CASSRTSPGELFF.

As DNA, the CDR3 is TGTGCCAGCTCACCACGTCCGACTAGCGGGAGCCTTCTCCATTCCTACGAGCAGTACTTC. Protein sequence: CASSPRPTSGSLLHSYEQYF. The chain is built from TRBV18 and TRBJ2-7, with 12 bases aligning to TRBD2. Germline V CDR1 and CDR2: KGHSH, LQKENI. Trimming took 1 base from V and 1 from J; bases not matched to a gene: 14. This CDR3 has 20 amino acids.

The J gene is TRBJ1-2, the V gene TRBV28; 7 positions match TRBD1. CDR3 length: 14 residues. Germline V gene sequence: CDR1 MDHEN, CDR2 SYDVKM. The ends lost 7 bases at V and 7 bases at J; junction bases unmatched: 12. Here the CDR3 reads CASNSGTASIGYTF. The CDR3 coding sequence is TGTGCCAGCAACTCCGGGACAGCTTCTATTGGCTACACCTTC.

The gene calls are TRBV15 and TRBJ2-7; 7 bases align to TRBD2. CDR3 length equals 15 residues. J gave up 4 bases and V 3 bases, and 9 bases lay outside the gene matches. Germline-derived CDR1 and CDR2 are LNHNV and YYDKDF (reference sequence). The CDR3 is CATSSRPAGEYEQYF. CDR3 nucleotide sequence: TGTGCCACCAGCAGTCGGCCCGCGGGAGAATACGAGCAGTACTTC. The full variable domain, in which reference TRBV15 and TRBJ2-7 provide the parts outside the CDR3, is DAMVIQNPRYQVTQFGKPVTLSCSQTLNHNVMYWYQQKSSQAPKLLFHYYDKDFNNEADTPDNFQSRRPNTSFCFLDIRSPGLGDTAMYLCATSSRPAGEYEQYFGPGTRLTVT.

A single count supports this clone. V usage is TRBV6-1 and J usage is TRBJ1-4; D uncertain. Trimming took 5 bases from V and 0 from J, leaving 10 bases between them. Germline-derived CDR1 and CDR2 are MNHNS and SASEGT. This CDR3 is built from 15 residues. The CDR3 bases are TGTGCCAGCAGTCCCCGGGTTGCAACTAATGAAAAACTGTTTTTT. This codes for CASSPRVATNEKLFF.

The J gene is TRBJ2-7, the V gene TRBV6-5; 9 bases are a match to TRBD1. Per germline, CDR1 MNHEY and CDR2 SVGAGI. The CDR3 extends over 16 amino acids. V gave up 0 bases and J gave up 5 bases; unmatched junction bases: 8. The CDR3 DNA is TGTGCCAGCAGTTACTCTGTCGGGACAGGGTTCGACGAGCAGTACTTC. Amino acid sequence: CASSYSVGTGFDEQYF.

The chain couples TRBV7-9 to TRBJ2-2; 7 nucleotides agree with TRBD1. Germline CDR1 and CDR2: SEHNR and FQNEAQ (reference sequence). V was pared by 2 bases and J by 5 bases, with 2 bases of the junction left unmatched. The CDR3 extends over 14 amino acids. The CDR3 sequence: CASSLNRGTGELFF. As DNA, the CDR3 is TGTGCCAGCAGCTTAAACAGGGGAACCGGGGAGCTGTTTTTT. Based on the CDR3 plus reference TRBV7-9 and TRBJ2-2, the full variable domain is DTGVSQNPRHKITKRGQNVTFRCDPISEHNRLYWYRQTLGQGPEFLTYFQNEAQLEKSRLLSDRFSAERPKGSFSTLEIQRTEQGDSAMYLCASSLNRGTGELFFGEGSRLTVL.

V and J are TRBV7-8 and TRBJ2-1; possible D gene TRBD2, 5 bases. The CDR3 contains 13 residues. Germline CDR1 SGHVS, CDR2 FQNEAQ. Trimming left V 2 bases short and J 10 bases short, with 12 bases between. CDR3 amino acids: CASSLLGSGEQFF. The CDR3 DNA is TGTGCCAGCAGCTTACTAGGAAGCGGCGAGCAGTTCTTC.

The CDR3 loop is CASSQRTSGPYEQYF. The DNA of the CDR3 is TGCGCCAGCAGCCAAAGGACTAGCGGACCTTACGAGCAGTACTTC. This sequence joins TRBV4-1 and TRBJ2-7, with 10 bases fitting TRBD2. CDR1 and CDR2 (germline): MGHRA, YSYEKL. With 2 bases clipped from V and 4 bases from J, the junction kept 5 bases outside the gene matches. The CDR3 extends over 15 amino acids.

The chain joins TRBV6-2 or TRBV6-3 to TRBJ2-1; TRBD2 matches at 8 bases. CDR3 length equals 15 residues. Per germline, CDR1 MNHEY and CDR2 SVGEGT. V lost 2 bases to trimming and J lost 3 bases; unmatched junction nucleotides: 3. CDR3 sequence (DNA): TGTGCCAGCAGTTACCCCGGGACTAGCTACAATGAGCAGTTCTTC. Its protein is CASSYPGTSYNEQFF.

This chain links TRBV15 with TRBJ1-1; 7 bases map to TRBD1. The CDR3 sequence is 14 residues long. The V gene end was trimmed by 0 bases and the J gene end by 7 bases; junction bases not matched to a gene: 5. Looked up from germline, CDR1 is LNHNV and CDR2 is YYDKDF (reference sequence). The DNA for the CDR3 is TGTGCCACCAGCAGAGATTTCGGGACAGATGAAGCTTTCTTT. The encoded protein is CATSRDFGTDEAFF.

V gene TRBV5-4 combines with J gene TRBJ2-2; D is perhaps TRBD2 (7 bases). This CDR3 region has 14 residues. V was pared by 4 bases and J by 5 bases, with 12 bases between. Germline CDR1 is SGHNT and CDR2 is YYREEE (reference sequence). In nucleotides, the CDR3 is TGTGCCAGCAGCACAAGGGGGGGGACCGGGGAGCTGTTTTTT. This encodes CASSTRGGTGELFF.

The chain is built from TRBV6-5 and TRBJ1-3; D call uncertain. The V and J ends lost 1 base and 0 bases respectively, with 10 bases between them. CDR3 length equals 16 residues. From germline, CDR1 is MNHEY and CDR2 SVGAGI. The CDR3 sequence: CASSYLQKLSGNTIYF. The CDR3 region has the DNA TGTGCCAGCAGTTACTTACAGAAACTCTCTGGAAACACCATATATTTT.

This chain links TRBV5-1 with TRBJ2-5; 14 nucleotides match TRBD2. The trim removed 4 bases at V and 5 bases at J, leaving 10 bases unmatched. CDR3 length: 17 residues. Germline values: CDR1 SGHRS, CDR2 YFSETQ. As DNA, the CDR3 is TGCGCCAGCAGCCCCGGGACTAGCGGGAGCGGGAGGGAGACCCAGTACTTC. This sequence encodes CASSPGTSGSGRETQYF.

The rearrangement joins TRBV27 to TRBJ2-1, with no clear D. Trimming cost V 7 bases and J 0 bases, with 13 bases left between them. The CDR3 is 15 residues long. Germline lookup yields CDR1 MNHEY and CDR2 SMNVEV (reference sequence). The CDR3 DNA follows: TGTGCCAGCAACGCGTTGATTAGCTCCTACAATGAGCAGTTCTTC. Protein: CASNALISSYNEQFF.

The chain links TRBV30 to TRBJ2-7; 9 nucleotides align to TRBD2. The trim removed 7 bases at V and 0 bases at J, leaving 10 bases unmatched. CDR1 is GTSNPN, CDR2 SVGIG, per germline (reference sequence). The CDR3 extends over 15 amino acids. CDR3 loop: CASEGLAGPSYEQYF. CDR3 nucleotide sequence: TGTGCCTCGGAGGGGCTAGCGGGACCCTCCTACGAGCAGTACTTC.

The genes are TRBV2 and TRBJ1-3; TRBD1 matches 12 bases. In germline, CDR1 is SNHLY, CDR2 FYNNEI. The CDR3 length is 20 residues. The junction had 16 bases not matched to a gene; V was cut back by 7 bases and J by 0 bases. CDR3 amino acids: CASTLAMGQGAYYSGNTIYF. Here the CDR3 DNA reads TGTGCCAGCACCTTAGCTATGGGACAGGGGGCTTACTACTCTGGAAACACCATATATTTT.

V and J are TRBV12-3 or TRBV12-4 and TRBJ1-2, with D perhaps matching TRBD1 (6 bases). The CDR3 contains 13 residues. Trimming removed 3 bases from V and 7 bases from J, with 12 bases in between. The CDR3 region has the DNA TGTGCCAGCAGTTTTTCTGGACAGAGTGGCTACACCTTC. It encodes CASSFSGQSGYTF.

The J gene is TRBJ2-3, the V gene TRBV6-5, with TRBD2 identical over 9 bases. The CDR3 has 15 residues. From germline, CDR1 is MNHEY and CDR2 SVGAGI. The V and J ends lost 5 bases and 4 bases, in that order; junction bases with no gene match: 7. The CDR3 protein is CASSLSGRPADTQYF. In DNA form, the CDR3 reads TGTGCCAGCAGTCTTAGCGGGAGACCCGCAGATACGCAGTATTTT.

The chain recombines TRBV9 with TRBJ1-2, with D unresolved. V lost 6 bases and J lost 0, with 24 bases in between. Looked up from germline, CDR1 is SGDLS and CDR2 is YYNGEE. CDR3 size: 18 residues. CDR3 sequence reads: CASTPGSGLPSANYGYTF. The CDR3 DNA reads TGTGCCAGCACCCCAGGCTCAGGACTACCTTCAGCTAACTATGGCTACACCTTC.

This sequence joins TRBV6-1 and TRBJ2-7; 7 bases fit TRBD1. After removal of 2 bases from V and 5 bases from J, the junction contained 9 bases not matched to a gene. The CDR3 runs to 15 residues. Germline values: CDR1 MNHNS, CDR2 SASEGT. CDR3 sequence reads: CASSESSRGMHEQYF. CDR3 DNA: TGTGCCAGCAGTGAAAGTAGCAGGGGGATGCACGAGCAGTACTTC.

The chain combines TRBV30 with TRBJ1-2; possibly TRBD1 for D (5 bases). The CDR3 length is 14 residues. CDR1 is GTSNPN and CDR2 is SVGIG in the germline V gene (reference sequence). V lost 2 bases and J 6 bases, leaving 16 bases between the germline ends. In DNA, the CDR3 is TGTGCCTGGAGTTGGGGAGGCCGGGGGGATGGCTACACCTTC. This sequence encodes CAWSWGGRGDGYTF.